This record concerns one T cell receptor beta chain sequence. This CDR3 is built from 12 residues. V shed 6 bases and J 9 bases; nucleotides not matched to a gene: 6. Looked up from germline, CDR1 is SQVTM and CDR2 is ANQGSEA. Specified treatment: oral pan-JAK inhibitor, 5-10 mg twice daily. Samples from alopecia areata patients were lesional scalp punch biopsies and peripheral blood. The data belong to a study of CD8+ T cells in alopecia areata. Study information: Patients took tofacitinib for 6 to 18 months, followed by 6 drug-free months. Severity in treated patients was scored by percentage of scalp area affected.

Following extraction, RNA underwent reverse transcription to cDNA, which served as the sequencing template. Using immunoSEQ multiplex PCR, the repertoire was profiled, and TCRdb retains in-frame clones only, with some absent. The data hold around 200,000 clones, with less than 65% observed a single time. Sequenced material: CD4+ T cells sorted from blood, taken at week 4, from a patient treated with tofacitinib. The chain is built from TRBV29-1 and TRBJ2-1; 9 bases are a match to TRBD1. The TCR comes from a human donor with alopecia areata. Here the CDR3 reads CSVHRQGGEQFF. In DNA form, the CDR3 reads TGCAGCGTCCACAGACAGGGGGGTGAGCAGTTCTTC.